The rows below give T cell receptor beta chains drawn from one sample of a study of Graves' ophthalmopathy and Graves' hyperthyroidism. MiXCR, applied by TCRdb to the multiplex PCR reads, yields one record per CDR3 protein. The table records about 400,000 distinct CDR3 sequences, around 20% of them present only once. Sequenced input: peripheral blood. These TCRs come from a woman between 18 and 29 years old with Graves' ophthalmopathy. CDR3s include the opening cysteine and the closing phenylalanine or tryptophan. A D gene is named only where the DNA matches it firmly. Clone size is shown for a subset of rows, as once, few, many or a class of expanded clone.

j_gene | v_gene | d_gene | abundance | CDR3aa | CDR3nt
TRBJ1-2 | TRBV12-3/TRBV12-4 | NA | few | CASRPSGGNYGYTF | TGTGCCAGCAGACCCTCGGGGGGGAACTATGGCTACACCTTC
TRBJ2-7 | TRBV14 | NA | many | CASSRTGIWEQYF | TGTGCCAGCAGCCGAACGGGGATTTGGGAGCAGTACTTC
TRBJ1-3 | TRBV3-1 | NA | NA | CASTSKGTGNTIYF | TGTGCCAGCACCTCAAAGGGTACCGGAAACACCATATATTTT
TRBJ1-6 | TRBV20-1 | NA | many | CSAKARQFYNSPLHF | TGCAGTGCTAAGGCGAGACAGTTTTACAATTCACCCCTCCACTTT
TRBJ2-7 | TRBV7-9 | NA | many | CASSLDPLGAGAPEQYF | TGTGCCAGCAGCTTAGACCCACTGGGGGCAGGGGCACCCGAGCAGTACTTC
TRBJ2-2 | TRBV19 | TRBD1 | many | CASSSLAGTGGKTGAGELFF | TGTGCCAGTAGTTCCCTTGCCGGGACAGGGGGCAAAACCGGGGCCGGGGAGCTGTTTTTT
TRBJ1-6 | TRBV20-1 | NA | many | CSARAGGNNSPLHF | TGCAGTGCTAGGGCGGGGGGAAATAATTCACCCCTCCACTTT
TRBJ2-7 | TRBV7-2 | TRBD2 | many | CASSLWLSGGGYEQYF | TGTGCCAGCAGCTTATGGCTAAGCGGGGGGGGCTACGAGCAGTACTTC
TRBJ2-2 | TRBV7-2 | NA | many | CASSLRSFTGELFF | TGTGCCAGCAGCCTCCGGAGCTTCACCGGGGAGCTGTTTTTT
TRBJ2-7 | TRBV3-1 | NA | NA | CASSQSQLSYEQYF | TGTGCCAGCAGCCAGTCTCAGCTCTCCTACGAGCAGTACTTC
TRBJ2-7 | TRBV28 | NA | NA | CASSWTFGLEPIYEQYF | TGTGCCAGCAGTTGGACTTTTGGCCTTGAGCCGATCTACGAGCAGTACTTC
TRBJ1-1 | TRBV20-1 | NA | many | CSARDPLVGAFF | TGCAGTGCTAGAGATCCTTTGGTTGGAGCTTTCTTT
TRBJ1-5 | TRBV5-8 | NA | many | CASSGTLGQPQHF | TGTGCCAGCAGCGGGACCCTAGGACAGCCCCAGCATTTT
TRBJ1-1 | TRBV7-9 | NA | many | CASSFGEPTEAFF | TGTGCCAGCAGCTTTGGTGAGCCCACTGAAGCTTTCTTT
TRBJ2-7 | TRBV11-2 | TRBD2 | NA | CASSPGEGLEIKDEQYF | TGTGCCAGCAGCCCTGGGGAGGGGTTGGAAATCAAGGACGAGCAGTACTTC
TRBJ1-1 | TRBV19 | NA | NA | CASSIGGGLTEAFF | TGTGCCAGTAGTATCGGGGGTGGACTCACTGAAGCTTTCTTT
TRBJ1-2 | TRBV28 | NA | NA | CASSLFSGAGYGYTF | TGTGCCAGCAGTTTATTTTCAGGGGCTGGCTATGGCTACACCTTC
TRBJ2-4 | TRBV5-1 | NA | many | CASSPVGGDIQYF | TGCGCCAGCAGCCCCGTGGGGGGCGACATTCAGTACTTC
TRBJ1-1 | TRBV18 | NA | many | CASSPGQGRDSGAFF | TGTGCCAGCTCACCAGGGCAGGGCCGTGACAGTGGAGCTTTCTTT
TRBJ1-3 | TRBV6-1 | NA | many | CASTQGGSGNTIYF | TGTGCCAGCACCCAAGGGGGATCTGGAAACACCATATATTTT
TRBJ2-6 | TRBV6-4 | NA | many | CASSDGGSGANVLTF | TGTGCCAGCAGTGACGGGGGCTCTGGGGCCAACGTCCTGACTTTC
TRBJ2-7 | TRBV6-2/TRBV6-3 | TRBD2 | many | CASSYSSAGGPHEQYF | TGTGCCAGCAGTTACTCCTCAGCGGGGGGTCCCCACGAGCAGTACTTC
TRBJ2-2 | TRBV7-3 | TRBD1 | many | CASSFRGGRTGELFF | TGTGCCAGCAGCTTTCGAGGGGGCCGCACCGGGGAGCTGTTTTTT
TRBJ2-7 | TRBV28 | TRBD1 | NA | CASSFLFPGTGSFPTSYEQYF | TGTGCCAGCAGTTTTTTGTTTCCAGGGACAGGGTCATTCCCCACTAGCTACGAGCAGTACTTC
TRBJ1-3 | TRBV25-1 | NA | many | CASAPLWGSGNTIYF | TGTGCCAGCGCCCCTTTGTGGGGCTCTGGAAACACCATATATTTT
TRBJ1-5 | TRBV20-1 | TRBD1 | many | CSARGQGAGEPQHF | TGCAGTGCTAGAGGGCAGGGGGCTGGAGAGCCCCAGCATTTT
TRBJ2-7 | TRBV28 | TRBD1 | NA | CASSPSTGTAPEQYF | TGTGCCAGCAGTCCCTCGACGGGGACAGCACCCGAGCAGTACTTC
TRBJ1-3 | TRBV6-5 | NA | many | CASSRGGVLGAVSLSGNTIYF | TGTGCCAGCAGTCGCGGGGGGGTTTTAGGAGCGGTCTCCCTCTCTGGAAACACCATATATTTT
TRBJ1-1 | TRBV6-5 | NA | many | CASSYLENTEAFF | TGTGCCAGCAGTTACCTTGAGAACACTGAAGCTTTCTTT
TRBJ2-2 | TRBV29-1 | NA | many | CSVSRGNTGELFF | TGCAGCGTTTCCAGGGGGAACACCGGGGAGCTGTTTTTT
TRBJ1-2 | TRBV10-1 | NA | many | CASSASPNYGYTF | TGCGCCAGCAGTGCCAGCCCCAACTATGGCTACACCTTC
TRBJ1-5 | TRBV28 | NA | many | CASSLTRQPQHF | TGTGCCAGCAGCCTCACACGACAGCCCCAGCATTTT
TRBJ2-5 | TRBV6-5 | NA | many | CASSYSGGVLETQYF | TGTGCCAGCAGTTATTCTGGAGGGGTACTGGAGACCCAGTACTTC
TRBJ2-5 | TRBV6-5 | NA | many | CASSYVEYQETQYF | TGTGCCAGCAGTTACGTCGAGTACCAAGAGACCCAGTACTTC
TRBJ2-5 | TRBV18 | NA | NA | CASSPTGTEETQYF | TGTGCCAGCTCTCCCACCGGGACGGAAGAGACCCAGTACTTC
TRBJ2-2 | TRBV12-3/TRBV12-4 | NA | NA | CASSIRSPANTGELFF | TGTGCCAGCAGTATTAGGTCCCCCGCGAACACCGGGGAGCTGTTTTTT
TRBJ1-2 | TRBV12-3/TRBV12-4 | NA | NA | CASSHTAMGATTYGYTF | TGTGCCAGCAGTCATACTGCAATGGGGGCGACGACTTATGGCTACACCTTC